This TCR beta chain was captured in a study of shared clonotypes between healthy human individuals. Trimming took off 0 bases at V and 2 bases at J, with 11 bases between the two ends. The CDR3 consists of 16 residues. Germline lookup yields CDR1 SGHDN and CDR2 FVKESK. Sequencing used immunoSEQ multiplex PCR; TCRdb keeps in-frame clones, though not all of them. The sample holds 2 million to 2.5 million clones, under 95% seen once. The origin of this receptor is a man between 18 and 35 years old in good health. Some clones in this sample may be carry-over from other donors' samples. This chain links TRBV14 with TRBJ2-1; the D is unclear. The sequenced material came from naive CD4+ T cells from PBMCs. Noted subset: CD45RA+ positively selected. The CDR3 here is CASSQEASRTYNEQFF. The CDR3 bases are TGTGCCAGCAGCCAAGAAGCGAGCAGAACCTACAATGAGCAGTTCTTC.